This T cell receptor beta chain is from a study of T cell responses to AZD1222 COVID-19 vaccine. Per the germline V gene, CDR1 is SNHLY and CDR2 is FYNNEI. The CDR3 is 15 amino acids. The V gene lost 4 bases and the J gene lost 1 base, with 14 bases spanning the gap. The assay was immunoSEQ multiplex PCR, and TCRdb's table has in-frame clones only and misses some. The repertoire consists of over 100,000 clones, with approximately 88% occurring once and the leading ten covering more than 6.5%. A word on this clone: Its cognate antigen is unknown.

The study, taken as a whole, reports: Nearly half of spike-specific TCRs reportedly go after variant regions that carry no mutations.

Sequencing used peripheral blood, obtained on day 0 of AZD1222 vaccination. V usage is TRBV2 and J usage is TRBJ2-7; tentatively, D is TRBD1 (5 bases). This receptor was taken from an adult in good health. CDR3 sequence: CASSGARVGSYEQYF. The CDR3 DNA sequence: TGTGCCAGCAGTGGGGCCAGGGTAGGATCCTACGAGCAGTACTTC.